The clone carrying this TCR beta chain was counted between two and nine times. Its antigen is undetermined. This sample was included in a study of T cells in narcolepsy. Study details: Healthy controls were enrolled alongside patients with narcolepsy type 1 or type 2. General observations from the study: Autoreactive clonotypes reportedly recurred in blood of same and different patients, not controls. No autoreactive T cell clone sequences appeared in some memory CD4+ repertoires. Autoreactive HCRT-specific and TRIB2-specific clonotypes were marked in same-patient CSF-versus-blood CD4+ comparisons.

Libraries were prepared by immunoSEQ multiplex PCR; TCRdb keeps only in-frame clonotypes and omits some of them. The sample has 25,000 or so clones, roughly 85% seen once. From germline, CDR1 is MNHNS and CDR2 SASEGT. J was trimmed by 3 bases and V by 0 bases; bases with no gene match: 5. The CDR3 is 15 amino acids. The receptor's source is a human donor in good health. The sample consisted of memory (CD45RA-) CD4+ T cells from blood. This sequence joins TRBV6-1 and TRBJ2-7; 7 bases map to TRBD1. CDR3 loop: CASSEAGTDFYEQYF. In nucleotides, the CDR3 is TGTGCCAGCAGTGAAGCCGGGACAGATTTCTACGAGCAGTACTTC.